This T cell receptor (beta chain) was observed in a study of blood T cell repertoires in COVID-19. Study summary: T cells, B-cell-depleted T cells, or PBMCs provided the cDNA or gDNA that served as material.

Germline V lookup: CDR1 SNHLY, CDR2 FYNNEI. The V end was cut by 6 bases, the J end by 6 bases, with 18 bases between. This CDR3 has 14 amino acids. Per the original methods: For nucleated cells, counts were estimated from reference gene primer amplification. Sequencing used immunoSEQ multiplex PCR; TCRdb keeps in-frame clones, though not all of them. V and J calls and clone size come straight from that table; D and trimming were deduced from the DNA. The sample lists 130,000 to 150,000 clones, around 86% occurring once. The rearrangement uses TRBV2 and TRBJ2-7, with D possibly being TRBD1 (6 bases). The sample consisted of peripheral blood. The TCR sequence derives from a human donor in a cohort sampled during active COVID-19. The DNA for the CDR3 is TGTGCCAGCAGGGCGACAGGAGGAGGTCGCGAGCAGTACTTC. Residues: CASRATGGGREQYF.